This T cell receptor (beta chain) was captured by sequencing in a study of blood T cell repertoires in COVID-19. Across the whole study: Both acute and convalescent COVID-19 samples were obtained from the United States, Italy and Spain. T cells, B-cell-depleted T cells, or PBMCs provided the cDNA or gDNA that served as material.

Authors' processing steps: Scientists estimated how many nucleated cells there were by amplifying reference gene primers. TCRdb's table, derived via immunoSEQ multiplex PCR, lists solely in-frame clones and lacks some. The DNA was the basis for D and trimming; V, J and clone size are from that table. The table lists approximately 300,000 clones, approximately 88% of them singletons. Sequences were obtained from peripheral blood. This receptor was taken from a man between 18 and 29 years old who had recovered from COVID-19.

The CDR3 nucleotides are TGTGCCAGCTCACCACCCGGGGTGGCGGCAACTAATGAAAAACTGTTTTTT. Its translation: CASSPPGVAATNEKLFF. This sequence joins TRBV18 and TRBJ1-4; no firm D call. CDR1 and CDR2 from the germline V gene are KGHSH and LQKENI. The V gene lost 0 bases and the J gene lost 0 bases, with 11 bases spanning the gap. This CDR3 comprises 17 residues.